The T cell receptor (beta chain) under discussion was sequenced for a study of blood T cell repertoires in COVID-19. The method was immunoSEQ multiplex PCR; TCRdb's version includes in-frame clones alone and lacks a portion of them. The sample contains tens of thousands of clones, 80% to 90% of which appear only once. Germline CDR1 reads LGHNA; CDR2 reads YNFKEQ. The CDR3 runs 14 residues. Trimming took off 1 base at V and 5 bases at J, with 11 bases between the two ends. Material: peripheral blood. V usage is TRBV4-2 and J usage is TRBJ1-1, with a weak D call TRBD1 (5 bases). This TCR was sampled from a woman aged 80 or over with acute or convalescent COVID-19. This CDR3 reads CASSQALGGTEAFF. DNA for the CDR3: TGTGCCAGCAGCCAAGCCCTGGGGGGGACTGAAGCTTTCTTT.